The T cell receptor (beta chain) under discussion was sequenced for a study of blood T cell repertoires in COVID-19 (dated by TCRdb to the early 2020s). The study in broad terms: Collaborator samples came from the United States, Italy and Spain and covered acute and convalescent phases of COVID-19. Where HLA class I and class II types were available, the types were taken from metadata supplied by the sample provider, not from assay-based typing. Deeply sampled blood TCRbeta repertoires from subjects exposed to, actively infected with, or recovered from COVID-19 were included in the dataset. The prospective study material was composed of cDNA or gDNA derived from T cells, B-cell-depleted T cells, or PBMCs. A freely available public database, intended as a resource for researchers studying the immune response to SARS-CoV-2, is where the repertoires were released. Samples came from the ongoing ImmuneRACE study (first 160 participants) plus 1,254 subjects from 6 global collaborators. Sample metadata almost always included a de-identified subject ID, COVID-19 status, age in years and sex.

In regard to this clone: The antigen it binds to is not known. Base qualities are not at hand, and no much larger clone is one base apart.

The immunoSEQ Assay, a bias-controlled multiplex PCR, was used to amplify TCRbeta CDR3 regions from genomic DNA. As for the original processing: Within the assay, amplification of reference gene primers was used to estimate how many nucleated cells each sample contained. To quantify the absolute abundance of each unique TCRbeta CDR3 rearrangement, sequence reads were collapsed and filtered. For each sample, productive Simpson clonality was calculated as the square root of Simpson's diversity index across productive rearrangements. Sourced from immuneACCESS, this table was stored by TCRdb with only in-frame sequences that have V and J called. A share of the clones is absent; for the studies checked, an unresolved V gene accounts for under half, and the remainder has no known explanation. V, J and clone size derive from that table, while D and trimming were established from the DNA sequence. The sample profile shows some 70,000 clones; 75% to 90% of them were found once. The leading ten clones occupy about 2.3% of the sample.

Whole blood was collected in K2EDTA tubes by collaborating institutions according to the institutions' own protocols. For TCRbeta analysis, collaborators shipped samples in one of three forms: frozen whole blood, isolated PBMCs, or DNA extracted from either of those sample types. The full study reports these points: How much clinical and demographic metadata was included differed by source and by participant, and the metadata was provided uncurated.

The junction shows trimming of 3 bases on V and 4 bases on J, plus 13 bases between the germline ends. The CDR3 goes from the cysteine to the phenylalanine over 15 residues. Just CDR3 DNA is preserved here, 45 bases in frame from base 1. The germline V gene supplies CDR1 LGHNT and CDR2 FRNRAP. The V and J segments used are TRBV12-5 and TRBJ2-1; 6 matching bases give a weak D call of TRBD2. The sequencing input was peripheral blood. The clonotype originates from a human donor in a cohort sampled during active COVID-19. The nucleotide sequence is given as TGTGCTAGTGGTTTAGGTAGCGGTCTTTACAATGAGCAGTTCTTC. Translated, this gives CASGLGSGLYNEQFF.